This TCR beta chain is drawn from a study of T cells after posttransplantation cyclophosphamide listed by TCRdb under 2016. Notes on the research overall: Using TRB sequencing, the study followed how the T cell repertoire rebuilt after myeloablative bone marrow transplantation with posttransplantation cyclophosphamide given as GVHD prophylaxis. Antigen receptor sequencing was done on samples from 35 PTCy-treated patients and from approximately 15 related bone marrow donors of those patients. Blood from every one of the 30 or so PTCy patients who had 1-year posttransplant specimens underwent TRB sequencing. In 3 patients, TRB sequencing was also performed on up to about 3 more blood samples taken 2 to 5.2 years after transplant, and in 4 patients, pretransplant blood was also TRB-sequenced. Because TRA and TRB clonality correlated tightly in some ten samples, later TCR analyses were limited to TRB. Public TRB sequences were searched against a database of over 3,600 sequences associated with responses to pathogens, tumor antigens, self-antigens and alloantigens. Broad study findings and their caveats: Across more than 35 patients, recipient CMV seropositivity and CMV reactivation were highly associated with TRB clonality; PTCy diversity was similar to CNI/methotrexate controls. Donor-recipient similarity was low at 1-2 months but increased during the first year, and donor CD8+ memory clones often dominated later blood repertoires. The TRB repertoires of T cells infiltrating skin or GI tract showed only limited overlap with the TRB repertoires of T cells in blood.

Concerning this clone itself: The specificity of this receptor is unknown. Base quality data are lacking; no much larger clone is found one base away.

Genomic DNA was used for TRB sequencing, which was performed with the immunoSEQ assay at survey resolution or with the hsTCRB kit. The authors' pipeline ran thus. The immunoSEQ software was used for initial read processing, and the LymphoSeq R package was used for repertoire analyses. For each TRB dataset, clonality was calculated as 1 minus normalized Shannon entropy, and the Gini coefficient was computed as well. To infer phenotypes in unsorted samples, TRB sequences from sorted subsets of the recipient or donor were mapped onto unsorted samples from the same recipient. TCRdb limited this immuneACCESS table to in-frame rearrangements with V and J called. A share of clones is missing; checked studies link under half to unresolved V genes, and the rest is unexplained. The V and J calls and clone size were taken over from that table, and D and trimming were inferred from the DNA. Present in this sample are about 32,000 clones, over 80% of which were seen just once. Of the sample, roughly 0.22% falls within the top ten clones.

Trimming takes 4 bases from V and 1 base from J, and the germline ends sit 19 bases apart. For CDR1 and CDR2, the germline V gene lists MGHDK and SYGVNS. The CDR3 measures 17 amino acids from cysteine to phenylalanine. Only the CDR3 region is kept as DNA, spanning 51 bases read in frame from base 1. To count as naive, T cells had to be viable CD3+CD4+ or CD3+CD8+ cells with a CCR7+CD45RA+CD45RO-CD95-CD27+CD28+ profile. Related bone marrow donors provided peripheral blood samples on the day of marrow donation. Peripheral blood and bone marrow mononuclear cells were isolated by Ficoll-Hypaque density centrifugation and cryopreserved. FACS on a FACSAria II was used to sort CD4+ and CD8+ T cells, including the naive and memory subsets.

What was sequenced was naive CD4+ T cells sorted from PBMCs. This sequence was found in a woman in her fifties or sixties in good health, CMV-negative, and a related stem cell transplant donor. The chain is made from TRBV25-1 and TRBJ1-1; tentative D gene TRBD1, with 6 bases matching. The CDR3 protein: CASSALAPGQQNTEAFF. The nucleotide sequence reads TGTGCCAGCAGTGCCCTCGCTCCGGGACAACAGAACACTGAAGCTTTCTTT.